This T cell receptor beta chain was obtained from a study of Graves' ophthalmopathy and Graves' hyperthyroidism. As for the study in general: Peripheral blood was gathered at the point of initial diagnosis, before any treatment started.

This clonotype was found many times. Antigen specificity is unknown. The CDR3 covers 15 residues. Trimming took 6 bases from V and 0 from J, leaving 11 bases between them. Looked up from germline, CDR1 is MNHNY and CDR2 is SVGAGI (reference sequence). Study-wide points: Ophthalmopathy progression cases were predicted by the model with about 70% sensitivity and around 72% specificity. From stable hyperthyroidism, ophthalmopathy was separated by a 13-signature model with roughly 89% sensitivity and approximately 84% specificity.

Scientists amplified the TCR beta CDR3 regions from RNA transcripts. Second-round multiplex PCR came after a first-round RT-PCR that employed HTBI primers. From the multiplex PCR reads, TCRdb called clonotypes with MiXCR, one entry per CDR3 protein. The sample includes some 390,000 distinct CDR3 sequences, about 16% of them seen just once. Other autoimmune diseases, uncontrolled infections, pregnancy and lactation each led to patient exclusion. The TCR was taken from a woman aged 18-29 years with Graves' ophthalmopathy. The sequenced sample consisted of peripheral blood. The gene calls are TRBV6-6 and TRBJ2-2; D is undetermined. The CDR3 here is CASRNSRANTGELFF. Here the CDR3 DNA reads TGTGCCAGCAGGAACTCTAGGGCGAACACCGGGGAGCTGTTTTTT.